These 12 T cell receptor beta chains originate from one sample sequenced in a study of blood T cell repertoires in COVID-19. Libraries were prepared by immunoSEQ multiplex PCR; TCRdb keeps only in-frame clonotypes and omits some of them. The table includes under 85,000 clones, roughly 89% detected once. Material for sequencing was peripheral blood. The receptors stem from a woman aged 80 or older with active or convalescent COVID-19.

This chain connects TRBV20-1 to TRBJ2-3, with a possible D match to TRBD1 (5 bases). Germline CDR1 reads DFQATT; CDR2 reads SNEGSKA (reference sequence). The V end was cut by 3 bases, the J end by 5 bases, with 6 bases between. This CDR3 region has 11 residues. CDR3 bases: TGCAGTGCTAGTGACAGAGATACGCAGTATTTT. This encodes CSASDRDTQYF.

The chain has TRBV19 and TRBJ1-2, with D possibly matching TRBD1 (6 bases). Trimming took 6 bases from V and 4 from J, leaving 9 bases between them. Germline lookup yields CDR1 LNHDA and CDR2 SQIVND (reference sequence). The CDR3 runs to 12 residues. CDR3 bases: TGTGCCAGTAGCCACAGGGTCTATGGCTACACCTTC. Protein: CASSHRVYGYTF.

The chain links TRBV18 to TRBJ2-5; 9 bases fit TRBD1. Trimming cost V 4 bases and J 3 bases; bases outside gene matches: 0. There are 13 residues in the CDR3. CDR1 and CDR2 (germline): KGHSH, LQKENI. The CDR3 region has the DNA TGTGCCAGCTCACGGGACAGGGAAGAGACCCAGTACTTC. Translated: CASSRDREETQYF.

The rearrangement uses TRBV12-3 or TRBV12-4 and TRBJ1-2, with no clear D. Trimming pared 4 bases from V and 2 bases from J, leaving 8 bases between. The CDR3 runs 13 residues. Here the CDR3 DNA reads TGTGCCAGCAGTTCTAGAGGGAACTATGGCTACACCTTC. Protein: CASSSRGNYGYTF.

This rearrangement joins TRBV19 to TRBJ1-6, with D uncertain. The ends were cut back, 4 bases at V and 7 bases at J, with 8 bases in the middle. From germline, CDR1 is LNHDA and CDR2 SQIVND (reference sequence). The CDR3 is 13 residues long. CDR3 in amino acids: CASSTGLNSPLHF. The DNA of the CDR3 is TGTGCCAGTAGTACAGGTCTGAATTCACCCCTCCACTTT.

The rearrangement joins TRBV19 to TRBJ2-5; 7 bases are a match to TRBD1. V lost 8 bases to trimming and J lost 4 bases; unmatched junction nucleotides: 7. Germline V gene sequence: CDR1 LNHDA, CDR2 SQIVND (reference sequence). The CDR3 has 13 amino acids. CDR3 residues: CASAEQGRETQYF. The CDR3 DNA sequence: TGTGCCAGTGCTGAACAGGGGCGAGAGACCCAGTACTTC.

This chain uses TRBV12-3 or TRBV12-4 with TRBJ1-4, with 8 bases matching TRBD1. The J segment lost 8 bases and the V segment lost 8 bases, leaving 7 bases of the junction unmatched. There are 13 residues in the CDR3. CDR3 residues: CASRRQGKEKLFF. Here the CDR3 DNA reads TGTGCCAGCCGACGACAGGGGAAAGAAAAACTGTTTTTT.

The chain links TRBV6-2 or TRBV6-3 to TRBJ2-1, with 9 bases fitting TRBD2. This CDR3 spans 16 amino acids. Trimming cost V 0 bases and J 4 bases; bases outside gene matches: 4. The germline V gene encodes CDR1 MNHEY and CDR2 SVGEGT. Here the CDR3 DNA reads TGTGCCAGCAGTTACTCCCGCGGGAGGGGTTACAATGAGCAGTTCTTC. Translated: CASSYSRGRGYNEQFF.

This chain connects TRBV15 to TRBJ2-1; TRBD2 matches at 7 bases. There are 14 residues in the CDR3. Trimming removed 1 base from V and 15 bases from J; junction bases left unmatched: 12. Per the germline V gene, CDR1 is LNHNV and CDR2 is YYDKDF (reference sequence). The CDR3 bases are TGTGCCACCAGCAGAGGCCAGGGAGGGGCTGAGGGGTTCTTC. It specifies CATSRGQGGAEGFF.

The rearrangement links TRBV15 to TRBJ2-2; weak D call: TRBD2 (7 bases). CDR1 and CDR2 (germline): LNHNV, YYDKDF (reference sequence). The CDR3 contains 18 residues. Trimming pared 0 bases from V and 5 bases from J, leaving 19 bases between. CDR3: CATSRDLVREGVTGELFF. The CDR3, as DNA: TGTGCCACCAGCAGAGATCTCGTGAGGGAGGGGGTAACCGGGGAGCTGTTTTTT.

This chain links TRBV28 with TRBJ2-2; perhaps TRBD2 as D (5 bases). This CDR3 contains 15 residues. Germline V gene sequence: CDR1 MDHEN, CDR2 SYDVKM. Trimming cost V 5 bases and J 1 base, with 11 bases left between them. The DNA of the CDR3 is TGTGCCAGCAGTCCCGCGGGCAGGAACACCGGGGAGCTGTTTTTT. This codes for CASSPAGRNTGELFF.

This chain connects TRBV7-6 to TRBJ1-1; D uncertain. Trimming pared 0 bases from V and 1 base from J, leaving 6 bases between. The germline gives CDR1 SGHVS, CDR2 FNYEAQ. CDR3 size: 14 residues. DNA for the CDR3: TGTGCCAGCAGCTTAGCTGCGGGGAACACTGAAGCTTTCTTT. It translates to CASSLAAGNTEAFF.